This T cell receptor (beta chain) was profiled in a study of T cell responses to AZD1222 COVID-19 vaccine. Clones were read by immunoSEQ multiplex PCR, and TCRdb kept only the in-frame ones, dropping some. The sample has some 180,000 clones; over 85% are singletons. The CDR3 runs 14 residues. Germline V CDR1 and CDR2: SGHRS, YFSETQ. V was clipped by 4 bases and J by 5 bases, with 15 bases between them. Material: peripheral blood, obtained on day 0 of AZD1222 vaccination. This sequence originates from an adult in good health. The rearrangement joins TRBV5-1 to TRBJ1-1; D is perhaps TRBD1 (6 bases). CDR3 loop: CASSGQGLGTEAFF. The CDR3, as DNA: TGCGCCAGCAGCGGGCAGGGGCTCGGAACTGAAGCTTTCTTT. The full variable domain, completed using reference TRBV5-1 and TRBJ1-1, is KAGVTQTPRYLIKTRGQQVTLSCSPISGHRSVSWYQQTPGQGLQFLFEYFSETQRNKGNFPGRFSGRQFSNSRSEMNVSTLELGDSALYLCASSGQGLGTEAFFGQGTRLTVV.